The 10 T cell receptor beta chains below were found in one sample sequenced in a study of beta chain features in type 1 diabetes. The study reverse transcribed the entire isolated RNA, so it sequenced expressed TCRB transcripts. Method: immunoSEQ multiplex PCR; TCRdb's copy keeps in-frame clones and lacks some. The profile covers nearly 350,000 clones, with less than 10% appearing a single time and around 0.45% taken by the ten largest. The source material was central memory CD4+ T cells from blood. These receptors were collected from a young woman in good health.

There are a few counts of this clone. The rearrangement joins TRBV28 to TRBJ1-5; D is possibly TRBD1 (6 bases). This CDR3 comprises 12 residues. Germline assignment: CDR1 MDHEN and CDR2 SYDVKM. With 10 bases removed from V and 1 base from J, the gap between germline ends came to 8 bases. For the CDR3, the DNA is TGTGCCACCAGGGGAAGCAATCAGCCCCAGCATTTT. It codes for CATRGSNQPQHF.

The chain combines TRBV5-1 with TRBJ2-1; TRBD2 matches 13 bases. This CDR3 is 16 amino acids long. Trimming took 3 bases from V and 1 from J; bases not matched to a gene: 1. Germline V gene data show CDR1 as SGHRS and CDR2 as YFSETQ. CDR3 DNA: TGCGCCAGCAGCTCGGGACTAGCGGGATCCTACAATGAGCAGTTCTTC. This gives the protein CASSSGLAGSYNEQFF.

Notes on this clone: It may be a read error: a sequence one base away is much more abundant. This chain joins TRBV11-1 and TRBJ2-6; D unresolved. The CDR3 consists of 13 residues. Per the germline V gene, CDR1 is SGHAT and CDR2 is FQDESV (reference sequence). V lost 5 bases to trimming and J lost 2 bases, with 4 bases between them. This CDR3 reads CASSTTGANVLTF. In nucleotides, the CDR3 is TGTGCCAGCAGCACGACTGGGGCCAACGTCCTGACTTTC.

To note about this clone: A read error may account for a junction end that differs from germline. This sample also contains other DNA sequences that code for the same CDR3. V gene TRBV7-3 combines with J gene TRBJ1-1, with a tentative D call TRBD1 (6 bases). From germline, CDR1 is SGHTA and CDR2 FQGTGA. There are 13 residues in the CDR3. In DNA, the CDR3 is TGTGCCAGCAGCCTAACAGGGAGGACTGAAGCTTTCTTT. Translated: CASSLTGRTEAFF.

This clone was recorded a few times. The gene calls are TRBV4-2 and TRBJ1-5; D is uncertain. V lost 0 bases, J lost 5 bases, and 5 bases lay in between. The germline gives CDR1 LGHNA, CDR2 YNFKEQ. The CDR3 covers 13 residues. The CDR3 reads CASSQDWDQPQHF. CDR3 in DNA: TGTGCCAGCAGCCAAGATTGGGATCAGCCCCAGCATTTT.

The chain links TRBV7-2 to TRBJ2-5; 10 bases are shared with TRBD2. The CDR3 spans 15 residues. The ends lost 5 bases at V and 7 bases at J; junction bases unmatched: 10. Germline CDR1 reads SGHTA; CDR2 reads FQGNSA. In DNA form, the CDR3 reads TGTGCCAGCAGCCAAGTAGGGACTAGCGTTGGGACCCAGTACTTC. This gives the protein CASSQVGTSVGTQYF. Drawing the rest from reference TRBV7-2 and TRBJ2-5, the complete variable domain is GAGVSQSPSNKVTEKGKDVELRCDPISGHTALYWYRQSLGQGLEFLIYFQGNSAPDKSGLPSDRFSAERTGGSVSTLTIQRTQQEDSAVYLCASSQVGTSVGTQYFGPGTRLLVL.

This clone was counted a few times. The CDR3: CASSLISGPALNTGELFF. CDR3 nucleotides: TGCGCCAGCAGCTTGATTTCAGGGCCAGCACTGAACACCGGGGAGCTGTTTTTT. The genes are TRBV5-1 and TRBJ2-2; perhaps TRBD1 as D (5 bases). This CDR3 is built from 18 residues. Trimming removed 1 base at V and 1 base at J, with 17 bases between. CDR1 is SGHRS, CDR2 YFSETQ, per germline.

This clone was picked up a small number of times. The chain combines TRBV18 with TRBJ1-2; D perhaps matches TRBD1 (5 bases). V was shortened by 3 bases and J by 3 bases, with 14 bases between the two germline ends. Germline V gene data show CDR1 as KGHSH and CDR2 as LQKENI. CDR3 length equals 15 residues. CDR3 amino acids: CASSPGTFGDYGYTF. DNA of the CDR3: TGTGCCAGCTCACCTGGGACTTTCGGGGACTATGGCTACACCTTC.

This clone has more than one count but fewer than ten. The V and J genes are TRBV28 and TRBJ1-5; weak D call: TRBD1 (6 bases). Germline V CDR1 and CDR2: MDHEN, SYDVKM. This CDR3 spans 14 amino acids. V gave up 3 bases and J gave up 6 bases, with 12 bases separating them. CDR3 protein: CASSFMRGIQPQHF. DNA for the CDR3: TGTGCCAGCAGTTTTATGAGGGGGATTCAGCCCCAGCATTTT.

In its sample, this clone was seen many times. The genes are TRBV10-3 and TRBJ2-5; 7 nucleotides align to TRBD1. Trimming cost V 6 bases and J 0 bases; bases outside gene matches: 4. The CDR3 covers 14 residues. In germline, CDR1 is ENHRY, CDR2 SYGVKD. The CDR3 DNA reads TGTGCCATCAGCGACGACAGGGACCAAGAGACCCAGTACTTC. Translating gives CAISDDRDQETQYF.